Listed below are T cell receptor beta chains from one sample, sequenced in a study of cytomegalovirus exposure and HLA in healthy donors. Produced via immunoSEQ multiplex PCR; TCRdb's table is partial and in-frame only. Recorded for this sample: approximately 52,000 clones. Sequencing was carried out using PBMCs. The receptor source for this set is a man aged 45-65 years in good health and CMV-seropositive. CDR3s include the opening cysteine and the closing phenylalanine or tryptophan. The order of the fields is J gene, D gene, clone size, V gene, CDR3 protein, CDR3 DNA. A D gene is named only where the DNA matches it firmly. The listing skips clone size in some rows; elsewhere it reads once, few, many or a size class.

TRBJ1-2 | TRBD1 | - | TRBV7-2 | CASSPRQGSNYGYTF | TGTGCCAGCAGCCCCAGACAGGGATCTAACTATGGCTACACCTTC
TRBJ2-5 | TRBD2 | - | TRBV7-8 | CASSLLRAGGQETQYF | TGTGCCAGCAGCTTACTTCGAGCGGGGGGGCAAGAGACCCAGTACTTC
TRBJ1-5 | - | - | TRBV5-6 | CASSDISAPMKSQHF | TGTGCCAGCAGCGACATATCAGCCCCAATGAAGTCCCAGCATTTT
TRBJ1-1 | TRBD1 | medium-sized | TRBV27 | CASSDRGPFEAFF | TGTGCCAGCAGTGACAGGGGGCCCTTTGAAGCTTTCTTT
TRBJ2-7 | - | - | TRBV30 | CAWSVGGEQYF | TGTGCCTGGAGTGTAGGGGGCGAGCAGTACTTC
TRBJ2-5 | TRBD2 | - | TRBV11-3 | CASSTGTSGGFGETQYF | TGTGCCAGCAGCACAGGGACTAGCGGGGGGTTCGGCGAGACCCAGTACTTC
TRBJ1-1 | TRBD1 | - | TRBV6-5 | CASRQGERTEAFF | TGTGCCAGCAGGCAGGGGGAACGGACTGAAGCTTTCTTT
TRBJ1-3 | - | - | TRBV30 | CAWRTANSGNTIYF | TGTGCCTGGAGGACAGCCAACTCTGGAAACACCATATATTTT
TRBJ2-7 | TRBD1 | - | TRBV2 | CAGNRQGGGEQYF | TGTGCCGGAAACCGACAGGGGGGTGGCGAGCAGTACTTC
TRBJ2-7 | TRBD1 | - | TRBV5-5 | CASSRQGRMDYEQYF | TGTGCCAGCAGCCGACAGGGTAGAATGGACTACGAGCAGTACTTC
TRBJ1-5 | TRBD1 | - | TRBV5-1 | CASSSSRDRKDQPQHF | TGCGCCAGCAGCTCGTCCCGGGACAGGAAAGATCAGCCCCAGCATTTT
TRBJ1-1 | TRBD1 | - | TRBV7-6 | CASSLSAQGARTEAFF | TGTGCCAGCAGCTTATCGGCACAGGGGGCGAGGACTGAAGCTTTCTTT
TRBJ2-2 | - | - | TRBV5-1 | CASGPGGNTGELFF | TGCGCCAGCGGCCCCGGGGGGAACACCGGGGAGCTGTTTTTT
TRBJ1-1 | - | - | TRBV30 | CAWNYPGLVGTEAFF | TGTGCCTGGAACTATCCAGGGTTAGTTGGCACTGAAGCTTTCTTT
TRBJ2-3 | - | - | TRBV4-3 | CASSAGTGFTDTQYF | TGCGCCAGCTCCGCCGGAACAGGTTTCACAGATACGCAGTATTTT
TRBJ1-5 | - | - | TRBV27 | CASSSPSSNQPQHF | TGTGCCAGCAGTTCCCCTTCTAGCAATCAGCCCCAGCATTTT
TRBJ1-1 | - | - | TRBV4-3 | CASSQVGQPNTEAFF | TGCGCCAGCAGCCAAGTTGGACAGCCGAACACTGAAGCTTTCTTT
TRBJ2-3 | TRBD2 | - | TRBV19 | CASSGLAGADTQYF | TGTGCCAGTAGTGGACTAGCGGGAGCAGATACGCAGTATTTT
TRBJ2-3 | TRBD2 | medium-sized | TRBV6-4 | CASSDSSGGNTDTQYF | TGTGCCAGCAGTGACTCGAGCGGGGGGAACACAGATACGCAGTATTTT
TRBJ1-1 | - | - | TRBV7-3 | CASSLTMNTEAFF | TGTGCCAGCAGCTTAACTATGAACACTGAAGCTTTCTTT
TRBJ1-1 | TRBD1 | - | TRBV19 | CASSQGQGNTEAFF | TGTGCCAGTAGTCAGGGACAGGGGAACACTGAAGCTTTCTTT
TRBJ2-5 | - | - | TRBV7-9 | CASSLAGQQETQYF | TGTGCCAGCAGCTTAGCTGGGCAGCAAGAGACCCAGTACTTC
TRBJ2-3 | - | - | TRBV4-1 | CASSPHPGLSNPDTQYF | TGCGCCAGCAGCCCCCACCCGGGTCTATCAAACCCAGATACGCAGTATTTT
TRBJ2-1 | TRBD2 | - | TRBV6-5 | CASRREGRNEQFF | TGTGCCAGCAGGCGGGAGGGGAGGAATGAGCAGTTCTTC
TRBJ2-7 | TRBD2 | - | TRBV7-2 | CASSLTTSGIYEQYF | TGTGCCAGCAGCTTAACGACTAGCGGGATTTACGAGCAGTACTTC
TRBJ1-2 | - | - | TRBV10-3 | CAISEGAVNYGYTF | TGTGCCATCAGTGAAGGGGCGGTTAACTATGGCTACACCTTC
TRBJ1-2 | - | - | TRBV4-3 | CASSQDKKPNYGYTF | TGCGCCAGCAGCCAAGATAAAAAGCCTAACTATGGCTACACCTTC
TRBJ2-2 | TRBD2 | - | TRBV25-1 | CASSDTGGTSANTGELFF | TGTGCCAGCAGTGACACAGGGGGGACTAGCGCGAACACCGGGGAGCTGTTTTTT
TRBJ1-2 | - | - | TRBV30 | CAWSLPPSGYTF | TGTGCCTGGAGTCTTCCTCCGTCCGGCTACACCTTC
TRBJ2-2 | TRBD1 | - | TRBV11-2 | CASSPDRGRGGELFF | TGTGCCAGCAGCCCGGACAGGGGGCGAGGCGGGGAGCTGTTTTTT
TRBJ2-7 | - | - | TRBV5-1 | CASSPPGAYEQYF | TGCGCCAGCAGCCCCCCCGGGGCCTACGAGCAGTACTTC